Reported below is one T cell receptor (beta chain). Its antigen remains unknown. This specimen belongs to a study of post-analysis software for immune sequencing data. Study summary: The courses of disease that were included comprised relapsing-remitting, secondary progressive and progressive-relapsing multiple sclerosis.

Trimming took off 0 bases at V and 9 bases at J, with 19 bases between the two ends. The CDR3 runs to 16 residues. Per germline, CDR1 SGDLS and CDR2 YYNGEE. Overall study results and limits: Diversity measured as normalized Chao1 was significantly lower in multiple sclerosis patients than in controls. TRBV5-6, TRBV5-1 and TRBV20-1 belonged to a set of about five TRBV segments that were more frequent in patients than controls.

Every TCR beta cDNA library bore unique molecular identifiers. Yield was approximately 500,000 cDNA molecules from around 1 to 10 million T cells. TCRdb re-derived calls from the PCR reads in MiXCR, one entry per CDR3 protein. The sample holds more than 450,000 distinct CDR3 sequences, about 44% seen once. The TCR comes from a girl under 18 with multiple sclerosis. The V gene is TRBV9, the J gene TRBJ2-1; the D is unclear. Sequencing used blood. The CDR3 loop reads CASSVVQDTRYGEQFF. CDR3 DNA: TGTGCCAGCAGCGTAGTCCAAGACACAAGATACGGTGAGCAGTTCTTC.